This T cell receptor beta chain was recorded in a study of blood T cell repertoires in COVID-19. The repertoire was sequenced with immunoSEQ multiplex PCR; TCRdb's copy has only in-frame clones and lacks some. The sample consists of some 220,000 clones, roughly 82% of them appearing once. With V trimmed by 5 bases and J by 2 bases, 12 bases remained unmatched. The CDR3 totals 18 residues. Germline V CDR1 and CDR2: SGHDT, YYEEEE. The TCR comes from a man aged 50 or older with active or convalescent COVID-19. Material for sequencing was peripheral blood. J is TRBJ2-1 and V is TRBV5-6; TRBD2 aligns across 11 bases. CDR3 region: CASSYPQTSGRAYNEQFF. The CDR3 bases are TGTGCCAGCAGTTATCCCCAAACTAGCGGGAGAGCCTACAATGAGCAGTTCTTC. Complete variable domain (other parts from reference TRBV5-6 and TRBJ2-1): DAGVTQSPTHLIKTRGQQVTLRCSPKSGHDTVSWYQQALGQGPQFIFQYYEEEERQRGNFPDRFSGHQFPNYSSELNVNALLLGDSALYLCASSYPQTSGRAYNEQFFGPGTRLTVL.